The rows below give T cell receptor beta chains drawn from one sample of a study of T cell repertoires in cytomegalovirus infection. In TCRdb, the reads were re-called with MiXCR into one record per CDR3 protein. The data show about 140,000 distinct CDR3 sequences, with roughly 6.5% seen just once and 15% to 20% held by the top ten. The sequencing sample was made of PBMCs. All receptors derive from a human donor in good health (CMV status not recorded). Some clones in this sample may be carry-over from other donors' samples. The CDR3 runs from the conserved cysteine through the conserved F or W. Each record gives: D gene, V gene, CDR3 length, J gene, clone size, CDR3 DNA, CDR3 protein. A D gene is named only where the DNA matches it firmly. Size is stated for part of the rows, as once, few or many counts, or as a class when the clone is expanded.

NA	TRBV5-1	15	TRBJ2-3	many	TGCGCCAGCAGCGCACTTGGGGGCGGCACAGATACGCAGTATTTT	CASSALGGGTDTQYF
NA	TRBV7-3	14	TRBJ1-1	many	TGTGCCAGCAGCACAAGCGGTACCACAGGTGAAGCTTTCTTT	CASSTSGTTGEAFF
NA	TRBV28	21	TRBJ1-1	NA	TGTGCCAGCAGTTTAGGGGTTTGGGGAACCCGACGGCTGGTGGCGAACACTGAAGCTTTCTTT	CASSLGVWGTRRLVANTEAFF
NA	TRBV11-3	13	TRBJ2-2	many	TGTGCCAGCGGCCGCTCTGCCGGCGGGGAGCTGTTTTTT	CASGRSAGGELFF
NA	TRBV7-2	16	TRBJ2-7	many	TGTGCCAGCAGCTTTGGGGGGGCGGCCCCTTACTACGAGCAGTACTTC	CASSFGGAAPYYEQYF
TRBD1	TRBV7-8	14	TRBJ1-2	many	TGTGCCAGCAGCTCCCGACAGGGACTTAACGGCTACACCTTC	CASSSRQGLNGYTF
NA	TRBV7-9	14	TRBJ2-3	many	TGTGCCAGCAGCTTAATTTGGGCTTCGGATACGCAGTATTTT	CASSLIWASDTQYF
NA	TRBV15	15	TRBJ1-6	NA	TGTGCCACCAGCAGAGTGGGTACTGATTATTCACCCCTCCACTTT	CATSRVGTDYSPLHF
NA	TRBV29-1	13	TRBJ1-3	few	TGCAGCGTTGTGAGGGGAGATGGAAACACCATATATTTT	CSVVRGDGNTIYF
TRBD1	TRBV7-2	16	TRBJ1-6	many	TGTGCCAGCAGCTTAGGGTCCGACAGGGCTAATTCACCCCTCCACTTT	CASSLGSDRANSPLHF
NA	TRBV6-2/TRBV6-3	15	TRBJ1-1	many	TGTGCCAGCAGTCCTGATCAACTCCGCCCCTCCGTAGCTTTCTTT	CASSPDQLRPSVAFF
NA	TRBV6-2/TRBV6-3	14	TRBJ1-5	few	TGTGCCAGCAGTTACTCGGCAGGCTTCATGCCCCAGCATTTT	CASSYSAGFMPQHF